One sample yielded the 14 T cell receptor beta chains listed below, sequenced in a study of cytomegalovirus exposure and HLA in healthy donors. Measured with immunoSEQ multiplex PCR; TCRdb has only the in-frame clones, and not every one. The sample records over 120,000 clones, 75% to 90% being singletons. The specimen sequenced was PBMCs. All receptors derive from a woman in her late teens or twenties in good health and CMV-seropositive.

This clone is a singleton in its sample. This rearrangement joins TRBV19 to TRBJ1-5, with 7 bases aligning to TRBD1. The CDR3 has 14 residues. The germline V gene encodes CDR1 LNHDA and CDR2 SQIVND (reference sequence). V lost 5 bases to trimming and J lost 0 bases; unmatched junction nucleotides: 1. The CDR3 DNA reads TGTGCCAGTAGTGGGACAGCTAGCAATCAGCCCCAGCATTTT. Translated, it gives CASSGTASNQPQHF.

The V and J genes are TRBV28 and TRBJ1-2; no clear D gene. Between the trimmed V and J ends, which lost 6 bases and 9 bases, there was a span of 20 bases. CDR3 length: 14 residues. The V gene's germline CDR1 is MDHEN and CDR2 SYDVKM. The CDR3 DNA is TGTGCCAGCAGCCCGAGAGCCTCCGGGGATTGCTACACCTTC. This translates into CASSPRASGDCYTF.

This clone was seen a few times. The chain couples TRBV4-2 to TRBJ2-7, with a possible D match to TRBD2 (5 bases). Trimming pared 0 bases from V and 3 bases from J, leaving 15 bases between. The CDR3 is 16 amino acids. Germline V gives CDR1 LGHNA, CDR2 YNFKEQ. The CDR3, as DNA: TGTGCCAGCAGCCAAGATATGAGCGGTCTATTCTACGAGCAGTACTTC. It yields the protein CASSQDMSGLFYEQYF.

This sequence joins TRBV20-1 and TRBJ2-7, with D uncertain. The V end was cut by 3 bases, the J end by 6 bases, with 9 bases between. The CDR3 runs to 11 residues. Germline CDR1 DFQATT, CDR2 SNEGSKA (reference sequence). CDR3 sequence reads: CSASSSREQYF. Here the CDR3 DNA reads TGCAGTGCTAGCAGTTCTCGCGAGCAGTACTTC.

This chain links TRBV29-1 with TRBJ2-6, with D possibly being TRBD1 (5 bases). Trimming took off 4 bases at V and 0 bases at J, with 10 bases between the two ends. The CDR3 is made up of 15 amino acids. In germline, CDR1 is SQVTM, CDR2 ANQGSEA. CDR3 DNA sequence: TGCAGCGTTGTCCAGGGAAGCTCTGGGGCCAACGTCCTGACTTTC. Residues: CSVVQGSSGANVLTF.

V is TRBV2 and J is TRBJ2-2; 8 bases map to TRBD2. The CDR3 is made up of 16 amino acids. Germline V gene data show CDR1 as SNHLY and CDR2 as FYNNEI. V was clipped by 3 bases and J by 4 bases; unmatched bases: 7. The CDR3 DNA reads TGTGCCAGCAGTGACCTTCAACTAGCGGTCACCGGGGAGCTGTTTTTT. Residues: CASSDLQLAVTGELFF.

The chain is built from TRBV30 and TRBJ2-2; D might be TRBD2 (6 bases). The V end lost 5 bases, the J end lost 5 bases, and 12 bases lay between the germline ends. This CDR3 spans 13 amino acids. Germline CDR1 GTSNPN, CDR2 SVGIG (reference sequence). CDR3 DNA: TGTGCCTGGCGACCGGCGGGAACCGGGGAGCTGTTTTTT. This gives the protein CAWRPAGTGELFF.

V gene TRBV7-6 combines with J gene TRBJ2-5, with unresolved D. Between the trimmed V and J ends, which lost 0 bases and 8 bases, there was a span of 10 bases. The CDR3 loop spans 13 amino acids. In germline, CDR1 is SGHVS, CDR2 FNYEAQ. The CDR3 DNA reads as TGTGCCAGCAGCTTAGCCTTAGCTGTTACCCAGTACTTC. This sequence encodes CASSLALAVTQYF.

The CDR3 sequence is CASSLQGNRNTGELFF. In nucleotides, the CDR3 is TGTGCCAGCAGTTTACAGGGGAATCGGAACACCGGGGAGCTGTTTTTT. V usage is TRBV5-6 and J usage is TRBJ2-2; TRBD1 matches at 7 bases. V shed 5 bases, J shed 1 base, and the junction held 8 bases outside the gene matches. The germline CDR1 and CDR2 sequences are SGHDT and YYEEEE. This CDR3 contains 16 residues.

The chain joins TRBV12-5 to TRBJ1-5; the match to TRBD1 covers 10 bases. Germline values: CDR1 LGHNT, CDR2 FRNRAP. The CDR3 spans 16 residues. V trimming: 0 bases; J trimming: 6 bases; junction bases outside the gene matches: 5. In DNA form, the CDR3 reads TGTGCTAGTGGTTTGGTACTCGGACAGGGGGTTCAGCCCCAGCATTTT. Translated: CASGLVLGQGVQPQHF.

This chain uses TRBV6-1 with TRBJ2-7, with 8 bases fitting TRBD2. Per germline, CDR1 MNHNS and CDR2 SASEGT. Trimming removed 4 bases from V and 1 base from J; junction bases left unmatched: 3. The CDR3 length is 14 residues. The CDR3 loop reads CASSVRGGSYEQYF. In DNA, the CDR3 is TGTGCCAGCAGTGTTCGCGGGGGGTCCTACGAGCAGTACTTC.

The chain joins TRBV5-6 to TRBJ2-7; D gene uncertain. Germline CDR1 SGHDT, CDR2 YYEEEE. This CDR3 is built from 11 residues. V dropped 4 bases and J dropped 6 bases, with 8 bases sitting between them. The CDR3 DNA is TGTGCCAGCAGCCGCCGAGGCGAGCAGTACTTC. Its protein product is CASSRRGEQYF.

The rearrangement uses TRBV6-5 and TRBJ2-5; 12 bases fit TRBD1. The junction had 6 bases not matched to a gene; V was cut back by 5 bases and J by 5 bases. The CDR3 spans 15 residues. Germline lookup yields CDR1 MNHEY and CDR2 SVGAGI. The DNA of the CDR3 is TGTGCCAGCAGTACGGGACAGGGGGCCTGGGAGACCCAGTACTTC. Residues: CASSTGQGAWETQYF.

The chain employs TRBV6-5 and TRBJ1-1; no clear D gene. Germline CDR1 MNHEY, CDR2 SVGAGI. The CDR3 contains 13 residues. The V and J ends lost 2 bases and 6 bases respectively, with 10 bases between them. The chain's CDR3 is CASSYGSSAEAFF. For the CDR3, the DNA is TGTGCCAGCAGTTACGGGTCGAGCGCTGAAGCTTTCTTT.